This T cell receptor beta chain derives from a study of T cells in Graves' hyperthyroidism and ophthalmopathy. This clonotype was seen at least ten times. Trimming left V 10 bases short and J 1 base short, with 13 bases between. CDR1 and CDR2 from the germline V gene are MDHEN and SYDVKM. The CDR3 runs to 13 residues. PBMCs came from 7.5 to 10 ml fresh peripheral blood. Researchers took RNA transcripts and amplified the TCR beta CDR3 regions from them. Primed by the HTBI set, a first-round RT-PCR was run on the TCR CDR3. TCRdb used MiXCR to reprocess the multiplex PCR reads, holding one entry per CDR3 protein. The sample shows 550,000 to 800,000 distinct CDR3 sequences, about 17% of them seen only once.

The sequence came from a man aged 18-30 years with Graves' hyperthyroidism. Sequenced material: blood. The chain is built from TRBV28 and TRBJ1-1; D perhaps matches TRBD1 (5 bases). The CDR3, as DNA: TGTGCCATCGAGGCAGGGACGAACACTGAAGCTTTCTTT. It codes for CAIEAGTNTEAFF.